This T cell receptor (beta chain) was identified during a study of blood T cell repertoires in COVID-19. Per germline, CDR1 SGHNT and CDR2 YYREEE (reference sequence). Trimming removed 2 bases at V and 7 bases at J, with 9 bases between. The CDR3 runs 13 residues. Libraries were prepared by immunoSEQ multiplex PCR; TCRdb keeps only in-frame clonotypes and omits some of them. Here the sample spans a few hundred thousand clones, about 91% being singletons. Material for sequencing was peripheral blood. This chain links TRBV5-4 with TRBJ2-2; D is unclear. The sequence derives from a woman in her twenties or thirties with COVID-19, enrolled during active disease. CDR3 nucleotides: TGTGCCAGCAGCTTTGTAGATGTCGGGGAGCTGTTTTTT. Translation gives CASSFVDVGELFF.